This is a list of T cell receptor beta chains from one sample in a study of long-term antiretroviral therapy in people with HIV. Method: immunoSEQ multiplex PCR; TCRdb's copy keeps in-frame clones and lacks some. The sample comprises approximately 36,000 clones, about 80% of which are singletons, and 5.5% to 7.5% rests with the top ten. The sample here was unsorted PBMCs, taken 0.6 years after starting antiretroviral therapy. The receptors were sampled from a man younger than 35 with HIV. CDR3s include the opening cysteine and the closing phenylalanine or tryptophan. The D gene is left open where the match is weak. Part of the rows lack a size; the others show once, few, many or a class for expanded clones.

CDR3aa: CASSIGQLLYGYTF
CDR3nt: TGTGCCAGCAGCATTGGACAGCTACTCTATGGCTACACCTTC
v_gene: TRBV28
abundance: -
j_gene: TRBJ1-2
d_gene: -

CDR3aa: CASSLAGAAGGTGTDTQYF
CDR3nt: TGTGCCAGCAGCTTAGCGGGGGCGGCAGGTGGGACCGGTACAGATACGCAGTATTTT
v_gene: TRBV11-2
abundance: -
j_gene: TRBJ2-3
d_gene: -

CDR3aa: CASSFDSGSNEQFF
CDR3nt: TGTGCCAGCAGTTTTGATAGCGGGAGTAATGAGCAGTTCTTC
v_gene: TRBV27
abundance: -
j_gene: TRBJ2-1
d_gene: TRBD2

CDR3aa: CASSDKGLSNQPQHF
CDR3nt: TGTGCCAGCAGTGATAAAGGGTTAAGTAATCAGCCCCAGCATTTT
v_gene: TRBV2
abundance: -
j_gene: TRBJ1-5
d_gene: -

CDR3aa: CASSYQGSGANVLTF
CDR3nt: TGTGCCAGCAGTTACCAGGGATCTGGGGCCAACGTCCTGACTTTC
v_gene: TRBV6-5
abundance: -
j_gene: TRBJ2-6
d_gene: -

CDR3aa: CASSYGDLSTEAFF
CDR3nt: TGTGCCAGCAGTTACGGGGATTTGAGCACTGAAGCTTTCTTT
v_gene: TRBV6-5
abundance: -
j_gene: TRBJ1-1
d_gene: -

CDR3aa: CASTPGRAGEAFF
CDR3nt: TGTGCCAGCACCCCGGGCAGGGCAGGAGAAGCTTTCTTT
v_gene: TRBV9
abundance: -
j_gene: TRBJ1-1
d_gene: -

CDR3aa: CASTWVGVHTEAFF
CDR3nt: TGTGCCAGCACGTGGGTGGGGGTTCACACTGAAGCTTTCTTT
v_gene: TRBV6-4
abundance: -
j_gene: TRBJ1-1
d_gene: -

CDR3aa: CASSLGVGTTNEKLFF
CDR3nt: TGCGCCAGCAGCTTGGGAGTGGGGACAACTAATGAAAAACTGTTTTTT
v_gene: TRBV5-1
abundance: -
j_gene: TRBJ1-4
d_gene: -

CDR3aa: CASTSSYEQYF
CDR3nt: TGTGCCAGCACAAGCTCCTACGAGCAGTACTTC
v_gene: TRBV25-1
abundance: -
j_gene: TRBJ2-7
d_gene: -

CDR3aa: CASSPARGDTQYF
CDR3nt: TGTGCCAGCAGCCCAGCTAGAGGAGATACGCAGTATTTT
v_gene: TRBV13
abundance: once
j_gene: TRBJ2-3
d_gene: -

CDR3aa: CASSPDGSTDTQYF
CDR3nt: TGTGCCAGCAGCCCGGACGGGAGCACAGATACGCAGTATTTT
v_gene: TRBV11-3
abundance: -
j_gene: TRBJ2-3
d_gene: -

CDR3aa: CASSPRDRDFGKTQYF
CDR3nt: TGTGCCAGCAGCCCCCGGGACAGGGATTTCGGGAAGACCCAGTACTTC
v_gene: TRBV7-9
abundance: -
j_gene: TRBJ2-5
d_gene: TRBD1

CDR3aa: CASSKKRVFRNSNTGELFF
CDR3nt: TGTGCCAGCAGCAAAAAACGCGTCTTCCGAAATTCGAACACCGGGGAGCTGTTTTTT
v_gene: TRBV21-1
abundance: once
j_gene: TRBJ2-2
d_gene: -

CDR3aa: CASIGGRGNTIYF
CDR3nt: TGTGCCAGCATCGGGGGACGTGGAAACACCATATATTTT
v_gene: TRBV27
abundance: -
j_gene: TRBJ1-3
d_gene: -

CDR3aa: CASSFRGHTEAFF
CDR3nt: TGTGCCAGCAGCTTTAGGGGGCATACTGAAGCTTTCTTT
v_gene: TRBV7-9
abundance: -
j_gene: TRBJ1-1
d_gene: TRBD1

CDR3aa: CASSLSRVDTQYF
CDR3nt: TGCGCCAGCAGCCTTTCGCGGGTAGATACGCAGTATTTT
v_gene: TRBV5-1
abundance: -
j_gene: TRBJ2-3
d_gene: -

CDR3aa: CASSFEAGSVGTGELFF
CDR3nt: TGTGCCAGCAGCTTCGAGGCGGGGAGTGTGGGGACCGGGGAGCTGTTTTTT
v_gene: TRBV11-3
abundance: -
j_gene: TRBJ2-2
d_gene: -

CDR3aa: CASKELDTQYF
CDR3nt: TGTGCCAGCAAGGAACTGGATACGCAGTATTTT
v_gene: TRBV6-5
abundance: -
j_gene: TRBJ2-3
d_gene: -

CDR3aa: CASSLDTGELFF
CDR3nt: TGTGCCAGCAGTTTGGACACCGGGGAGCTGTTTTTT
v_gene: TRBV27
abundance: -
j_gene: TRBJ2-2
d_gene: -

CDR3aa: CASSWGTSGINEQFF
CDR3nt: TGTGCCAGCAGTTGGGGGACTAGCGGGATAAATGAGCAGTTCTTC
v_gene: TRBV27
abundance: -
j_gene: TRBJ2-1
d_gene: TRBD2

CDR3aa: CATSRDSPDTQYF
CDR3nt: TGTGCCACCAGCAGAGATTCCCCAGATACGCAGTATTTT
v_gene: TRBV15
abundance: -
j_gene: TRBJ2-3
d_gene: -

CDR3aa: CASSLDRYNEQFF
CDR3nt: TGCGCCAGCAGCTTGGACAGGTACAATGAGCAGTTCTTC
v_gene: TRBV5-1
abundance: once
j_gene: TRBJ2-1
d_gene: -

CDR3aa: CASSDEQETQYF
CDR3nt: TGTGCCAGCAGTGACGAACAAGAGACCCAGTACTTC
v_gene: TRBV25-1
abundance: -
j_gene: TRBJ2-5
d_gene: -

CDR3aa: CASSLASYYEQYF
CDR3nt: TGTGCCAGCAGCTTAGCCAGTTACTACGAGCAGTACTTC
v_gene: TRBV11-2
abundance: few
j_gene: TRBJ2-7
d_gene: -

CDR3aa: CAWSGQETYEQYF
CDR3nt: TGTGCCTGGAGTGGACAGGAGACCTACGAGCAGTACTTC
v_gene: TRBV30
abundance: -
j_gene: TRBJ2-7
d_gene: -